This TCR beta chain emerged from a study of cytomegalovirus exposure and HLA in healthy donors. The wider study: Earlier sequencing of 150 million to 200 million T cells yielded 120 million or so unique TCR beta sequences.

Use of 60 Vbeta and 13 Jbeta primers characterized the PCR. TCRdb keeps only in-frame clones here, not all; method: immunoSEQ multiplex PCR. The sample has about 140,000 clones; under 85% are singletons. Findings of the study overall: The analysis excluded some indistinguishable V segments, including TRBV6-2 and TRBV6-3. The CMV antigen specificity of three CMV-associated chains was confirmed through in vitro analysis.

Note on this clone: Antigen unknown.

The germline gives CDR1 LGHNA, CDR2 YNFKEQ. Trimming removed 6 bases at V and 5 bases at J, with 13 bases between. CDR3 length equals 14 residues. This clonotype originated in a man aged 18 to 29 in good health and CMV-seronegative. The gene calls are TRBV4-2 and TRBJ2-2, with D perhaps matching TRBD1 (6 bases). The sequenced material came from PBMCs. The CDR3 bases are TGTGCCAGCAGTAACAACAGGGAAACCGGGGAGCTGTTTTTT. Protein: CASSNNRETGELFF.